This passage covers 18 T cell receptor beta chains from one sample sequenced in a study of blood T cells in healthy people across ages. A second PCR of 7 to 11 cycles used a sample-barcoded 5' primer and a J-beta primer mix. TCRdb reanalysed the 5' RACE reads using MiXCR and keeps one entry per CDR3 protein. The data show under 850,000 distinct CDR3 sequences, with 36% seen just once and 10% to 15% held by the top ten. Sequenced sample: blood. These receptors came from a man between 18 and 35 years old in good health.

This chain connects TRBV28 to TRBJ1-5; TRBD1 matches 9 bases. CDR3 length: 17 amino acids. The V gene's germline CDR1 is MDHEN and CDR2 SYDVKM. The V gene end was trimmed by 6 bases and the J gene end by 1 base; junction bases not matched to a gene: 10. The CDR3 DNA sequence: TGTGCCAGCAGCCAATTTACAGGGGGCCGGAGCAATCAGCCCCAGCATTTT. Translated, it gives CASSQFTGGRSNQPQHF. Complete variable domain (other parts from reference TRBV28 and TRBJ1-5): DVKVTQSSRYLVKRTGEKVFLECVQDMDHENMFWYRQDPGLGLRLIYFSYDVKMKEKGDIPEGYSVSREKKERFSLILESASTNQTSMYLCASSQFTGGRSNQPQHFGDGTRLSIL.

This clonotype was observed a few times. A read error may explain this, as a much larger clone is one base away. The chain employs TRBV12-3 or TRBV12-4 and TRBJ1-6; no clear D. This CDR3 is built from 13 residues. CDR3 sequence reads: CASSLTDNSPPHF. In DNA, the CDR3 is TGTGCCAGCAGTTTGACCGATAATTCACCCCCCCACTTT.

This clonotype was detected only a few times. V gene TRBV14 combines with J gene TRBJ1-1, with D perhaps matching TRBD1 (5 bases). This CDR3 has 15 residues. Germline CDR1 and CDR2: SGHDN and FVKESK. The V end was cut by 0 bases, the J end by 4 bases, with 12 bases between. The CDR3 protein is CASSQDEGPGTEAFF. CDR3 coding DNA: TGTGCCAGCAGCCAAGATGAGGGGCCGGGCACTGAAGCTTTCTTT.

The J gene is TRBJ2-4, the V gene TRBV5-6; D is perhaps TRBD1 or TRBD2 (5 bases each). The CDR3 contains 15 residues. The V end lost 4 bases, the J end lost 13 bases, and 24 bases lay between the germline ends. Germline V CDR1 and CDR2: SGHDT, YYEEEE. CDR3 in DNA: TGTGCCAGCAGCAGACGGGACCGGCGATACAATGAGCAGTACTTC. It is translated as CASSRRDRRYNEQYF.

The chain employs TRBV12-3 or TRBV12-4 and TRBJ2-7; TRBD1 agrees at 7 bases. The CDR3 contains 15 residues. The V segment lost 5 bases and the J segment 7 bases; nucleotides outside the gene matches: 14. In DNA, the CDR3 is TGTGCCAGCAGTCATACAGGGGACCCCTTCAATGAGCAGTACTTC. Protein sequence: CASSHTGDPFNEQYF.

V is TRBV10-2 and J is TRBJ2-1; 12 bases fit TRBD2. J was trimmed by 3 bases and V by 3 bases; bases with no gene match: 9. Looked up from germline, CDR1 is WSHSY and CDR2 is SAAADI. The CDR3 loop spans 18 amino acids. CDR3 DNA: TGCGCCAGCAGTGACGGCACTAGCGGGGGGCTAAGCTACAATGAGCAGTTCTTC. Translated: CASSDGTSGGLSYNEQFF.

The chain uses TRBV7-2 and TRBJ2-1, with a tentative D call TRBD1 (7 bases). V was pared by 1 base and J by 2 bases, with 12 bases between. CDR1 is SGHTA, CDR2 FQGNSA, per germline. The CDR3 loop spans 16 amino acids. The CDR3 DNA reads TGTGCCAGCAGCTTAGGCGGGACAGCAACCTACAATGAGCAGTTCTTC. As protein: CASSLGGTATYNEQFF.

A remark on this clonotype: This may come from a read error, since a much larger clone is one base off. The CDR3 spells CSIERTGGHYGYTF. CDR3 nucleotide sequence: TGCAGCATCGAGAGAACAGGGGGCCATTATGGCTACACCTTC. This chain uses TRBV29-1 with TRBJ1-2; 9 positions match TRBD1. Germline-derived CDR1 and CDR2 are SQVTM and ANQGSEA. Germline trimming cut 8 bases from V and 5 bases from J; bases unmatched to any gene: 12. The CDR3 runs to 14 residues.

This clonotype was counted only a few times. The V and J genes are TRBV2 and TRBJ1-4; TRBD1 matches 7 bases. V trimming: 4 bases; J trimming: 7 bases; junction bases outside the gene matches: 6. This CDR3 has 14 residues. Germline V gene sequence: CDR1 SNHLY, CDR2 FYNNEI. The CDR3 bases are TGTGCCAGCAGTGGGTCAGGGGGGACTGAAAAACTGTTTTTT. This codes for CASSGSGGTEKLFF.

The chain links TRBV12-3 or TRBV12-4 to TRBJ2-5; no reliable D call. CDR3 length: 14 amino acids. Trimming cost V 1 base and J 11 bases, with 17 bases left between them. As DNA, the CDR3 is TGTGCCAGCAGTTTAGACGTTCGGACCCATGAGCAGTACTTC. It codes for CASSLDVRTHEQYF.

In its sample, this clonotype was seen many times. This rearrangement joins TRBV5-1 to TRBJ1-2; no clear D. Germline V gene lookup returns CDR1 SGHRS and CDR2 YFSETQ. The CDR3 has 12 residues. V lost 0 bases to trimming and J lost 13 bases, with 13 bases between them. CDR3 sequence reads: CASSLERGDGTF. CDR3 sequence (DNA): TGCGCCAGCAGCTTGGAACGAGGTGACGGCACCTTC.

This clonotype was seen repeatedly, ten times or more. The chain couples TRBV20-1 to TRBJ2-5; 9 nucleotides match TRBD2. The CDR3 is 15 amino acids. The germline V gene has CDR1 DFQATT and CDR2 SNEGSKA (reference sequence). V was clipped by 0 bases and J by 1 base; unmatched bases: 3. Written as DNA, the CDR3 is TGCAGTGCTAGAGATGAACTAGCGGGCCAAGAGACCCAGTACTTC. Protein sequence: CSARDELAGQETQYF.

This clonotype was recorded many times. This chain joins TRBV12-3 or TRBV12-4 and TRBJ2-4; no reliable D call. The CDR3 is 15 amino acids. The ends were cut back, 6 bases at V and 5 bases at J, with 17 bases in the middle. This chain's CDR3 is CASSRSASFQNIQYF. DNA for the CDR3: TGTGCCAGCAGCAGATCTGCGAGTTTCCAAAACATTCAGTACTTC.

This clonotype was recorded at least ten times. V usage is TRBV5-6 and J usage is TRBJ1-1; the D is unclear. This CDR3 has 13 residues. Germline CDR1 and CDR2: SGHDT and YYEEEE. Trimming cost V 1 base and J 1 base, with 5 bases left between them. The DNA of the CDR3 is TGTGCCAGCAGCTTGTGGGAGAACACTGAAGCTTTCTTT. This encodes CASSLWENTEAFF.

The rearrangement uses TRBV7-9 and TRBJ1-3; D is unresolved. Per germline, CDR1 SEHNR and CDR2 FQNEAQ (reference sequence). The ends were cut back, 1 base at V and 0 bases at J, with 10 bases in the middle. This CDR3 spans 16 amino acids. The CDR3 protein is CASSLVGGSSGNTIYF. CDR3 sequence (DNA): TGTGCCAGCAGCTTAGTGGGCGGGAGCTCTGGAAACACCATATATTTT.

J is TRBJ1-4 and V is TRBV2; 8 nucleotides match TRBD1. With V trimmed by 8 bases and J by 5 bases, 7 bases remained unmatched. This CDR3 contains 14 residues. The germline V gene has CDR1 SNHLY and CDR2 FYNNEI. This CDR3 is CASSLQGVNEKLFF. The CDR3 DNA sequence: TGTGCCAGCTCCCTACAGGGGGTAAATGAAAAACTGTTTTTT.

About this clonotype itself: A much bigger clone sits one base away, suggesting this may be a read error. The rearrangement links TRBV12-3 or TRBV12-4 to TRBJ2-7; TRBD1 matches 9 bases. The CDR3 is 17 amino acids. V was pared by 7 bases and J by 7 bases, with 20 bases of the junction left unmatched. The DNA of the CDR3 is TGTGCCAGCAAGTTATCGTTGGACAGGGGAGTGTACAATGAGCAGTACTTC. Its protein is CASKLSLDRGVYNEQYF.

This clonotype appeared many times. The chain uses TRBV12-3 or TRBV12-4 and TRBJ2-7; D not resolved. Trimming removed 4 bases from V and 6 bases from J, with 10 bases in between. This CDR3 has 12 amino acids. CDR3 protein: CASSSTRREQYF. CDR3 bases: TGTGCCAGCAGTTCCACGAGGCGCGAGCAGTACTTC.